Following are 28 T cell receptor beta chains from one sample sequenced in a study of blood T cell repertoires in COVID-19. Libraries were prepared by immunoSEQ multiplex PCR; TCRdb keeps only in-frame clonotypes and omits some of them. The table includes about 79,000 clones, roughly 91% detected once. What was sequenced was peripheral blood. The source of these receptors is a man in his sixties or seventies with active or convalescent COVID-19.

The chain couples TRBV5-1 to TRBJ2-4; D might be TRBD2 (6 bases). Trimming stripped 0 bases from V and 1 base from J, with 11 bases between. The length of the CDR3 is 16 residues. In germline, CDR1 is SGHRS, CDR2 YFSETQ. The CDR3 loop reads CASSLVASVAKNIQYF. Here the CDR3 DNA reads TGCGCCAGCAGCTTGGTTGCTAGCGTCGCCAAAAACATTCAGTACTTC.

This chain joins TRBV10-3 and TRBJ2-1; 10 bases are a match to TRBD2. Trimming took 8 bases from V and 8 from J; bases not matched to a gene: 12. CDR3 size: 15 residues. CDR1 is ENHRY, CDR2 SYGVKD, per germline. The CDR3 DNA reads as TGTGCCATCTCAAGAGAGGCTAGCGGGAGTTATGAGCAGTTCTTC. It yields the protein CAISREASGSYEQFF.

The chain combines TRBV9 with TRBJ2-1, with TRBD1 matching 8 bases. The CDR3 is 15 amino acids. J lost 7 bases, V lost 0 bases, and 6 bases had no gene match. Germline V gene sequence: CDR1 SGDLS, CDR2 YYNGEE. CDR3: CASSVGQGARNEQFF. Written as DNA, the CDR3 is TGTGCCAGCAGCGTAGGGCAGGGGGCACGAAATGAGCAGTTCTTC.

This chain links TRBV10-3 with TRBJ1-2, with 11 positions matching TRBD1. Germline CDR1 reads ENHRY; CDR2 reads SYGVKD. The CDR3 has 15 residues. With V trimmed by 4 bases and J by 7 bases, 8 bases remained unmatched. The CDR3 here is CAISGADRGLGGYTF. In DNA, the CDR3 is TGTGCCATCAGTGGAGCGGACAGGGGGCTGGGTGGCTACACCTTC.

This chain uses TRBV7-3 with TRBJ2-1; TRBD2 agrees at 7 bases. Losses at the gene ends were 5 bases for V and 0 bases for J; bases not matched to a gene: 4. This CDR3 has 15 residues. Germline V gives CDR1 SGHTA, CDR2 FQGTGA. CDR3 in DNA: TGTGCCAGCAGCCGGGACTATAGCTCCTACAATGAGCAGTTCTTC. As protein: CASSRDYSSYNEQFF.

The chain joins TRBV5-1 to TRBJ1-2; 8 bases agree with TRBD1. This CDR3 has 14 residues. The germline V gene has CDR1 SGHRS and CDR2 YFSETQ. With V trimmed by 3 bases and J by 3 bases, 4 bases remained unmatched. The chain's CDR3 is CASSSDREDYGYTF. CDR3 DNA: TGCGCCAGCAGCTCGGACAGGGAGGACTATGGCTACACCTTC.

This CDR3 is CASRPGRVVNGYTF. CDR3 bases: TGTGCCAGCAGGCCGGGGAGGGTTGTAAATGGCTACACCTTC. The genes are TRBV27 and TRBJ1-2, with no clear D. Trimming pared 6 bases from V and 6 bases from J, leaving 17 bases between. The CDR3 has 14 residues. The germline CDR1 and CDR2 sequences are MNHEY and SMNVEV (reference sequence).

The gene calls are TRBV29-1 and TRBJ1-1, with D possibly matching TRBD1 (5 bases). Germline V gives CDR1 SQVTM, CDR2 ANQGSEA. The V end lost 7 bases, the J end lost 0 bases, and 15 bases lay between the germline ends. The CDR3 is made up of 14 amino acids. CDR3 nucleotides: TGCAGCGGACGGCAGGGCGCAATGAACACTGAAGCTTTCTTT. Its translation: CSGRQGAMNTEAFF.

The V call is TRBV5-4, the J call TRBJ2-7, with D possibly TRBD1 on 5 matching bases. V lost 4 bases to trimming and J lost 7 bases, with 24 bases between them. CDR3 length: 16 residues. Germline lookup yields CDR1 SGHNT and CDR2 YYREEE (reference sequence). For the CDR3, the DNA is TGTGCCAGCAGCCCACCCCCGGACCGTGACTCAGGGGAGCAGTACTTC. Translating gives CASSPPPDRDSGEQYF.

J is TRBJ1-1 and V is TRBV2, with D maybe TRBD1 (6 bases). Germline CDR1 and CDR2: SNHLY and FYNNEI. The CDR3 totals 18 residues. The ends were cut back, 5 bases at V and 5 bases at J, with 27 bases in the middle. This CDR3 reads CASSQNSTCEGVGTEAFF. DNA of the CDR3: TGTGCCAGCAGTCAAAATTCCACGTGCGAGGGGGTAGGTACTGAAGCTTTCTTT.

A single count supports this clone. The chain recombines TRBV18 with TRBJ2-1; 9 nucleotides match TRBD1. V shed 4 bases and J 8 bases; nucleotides not matched to a gene: 12. The CDR3 has 16 residues. From germline, CDR1 is KGHSH and CDR2 LQKENI. The CDR3 coding sequence is TGTGCCAGCTCACTCTTCCGGGACAGGGACAGCGATGAGCAGTTCTTC. Protein: CASSLFRDRDSDEQFF.

The J gene is TRBJ1-5, the V gene TRBV24-1; 7 bases are shared with TRBD1. Trimming took 4 bases from V and 4 from J; bases not matched to a gene: 12. The length of the CDR3 is 17 residues. Germline V CDR1 and CDR2: KGHDR, SFDVKD. CDR3 amino acids: CATSDTSGGTLNQPQHF. The CDR3 region has the DNA TGTGCCACCAGTGACACTTCAGGGGGGACATTGAATCAGCCCCAGCATTTT.

V gene TRBV4-1 combines with J gene TRBJ1-1, with D uncertain. Germline values: CDR1 MGHRA, CDR2 YSYEKL. The V end lost 1 base, the J end lost 2 bases, and 5 bases lay between the germline ends. There are 13 residues in the CDR3. The CDR3, as DNA: TGCGCCAGCAGCCAAGCGGTCAACACTGAAGCTTTCTTT. Amino acids: CASSQAVNTEAFF.

The V call is TRBV11-2, the J call TRBJ2-1; 8 bases line up with TRBD2. The CDR3 loop spans 17 amino acids. Germline V gene sequence: CDR1 SGHAT, CDR2 FQNNGV. V dropped 4 bases and J dropped 0; count of bases not matched to a gene: 8. The CDR3 loop is CASSSSWGTSSYNEQFF. The CDR3, as DNA: TGTGCCAGCAGCTCAAGCTGGGGGACTAGCTCCTACAATGAGCAGTTCTTC.

The chain recombines TRBV7-9 with TRBJ1-5; D is unclear. The CDR3 is 12 residues long. Germline V gives CDR1 SEHNR, CDR2 FQNEAQ (reference sequence). Between the trimmed V and J ends, which lost 1 base and 6 bases, there was a span of 4 bases. The CDR3 region has the DNA TGTGCCAGCAGCTTAGACAGTCAGCCCCAGCATTTT. This translates into CASSLDSQPQHF.

V is TRBV5-6 and J is TRBJ1-2; possible D gene TRBD1, 5 bases. The V and J ends lost 0 bases and 0 bases respectively, with 12 bases between them. This CDR3 spans 16 amino acids. From germline, CDR1 is SGHDT and CDR2 YYEEEE. The chain's CDR3 is CASSLDQGSANYGYTF. The CDR3 DNA reads as TGTGCCAGCAGCTTGGACCAGGGCTCAGCTAACTATGGCTACACCTTC.

J is TRBJ1-5 and V is TRBV28, with D unresolved. CDR3 size: 15 residues. The germline V gene encodes CDR1 MDHEN and CDR2 SYDVKM. V lost 4 bases to trimming and J lost 2 bases, with 12 bases between them. The CDR3 region is CASSSGQFGNQPQHF. In DNA form, the CDR3 reads TGTGCCAGCAGTTCAGGCCAGTTCGGCAATCAGCCCCAGCATTTT.

The V gene is TRBV28, the J gene TRBJ1-2; 9 bases align to TRBD1. The CDR3 is 14 residues long. The ends lost 8 bases at V and 7 bases at J; junction bases unmatched: 11. CDR1 is MDHEN, CDR2 SYDVKM, per germline. CDR3 DNA sequence: TGTGCCAGCCGATATTCGGGGACAGGGAGTGGCTACACCTTC. Translating it yields CASRYSGTGSGYTF.

The chain has TRBV18 and TRBJ1-6, with D maybe TRBD1 (6 bases). The CDR3 covers 15 residues. Between the trimmed V and J ends, which lost 3 bases and 7 bases, there was a span of 13 bases. Looked up from germline, CDR1 is KGHSH and CDR2 is LQKENI. In nucleotides, the CDR3 is TGTGCCAGCTCACCGACGACAGGATACAATTCACCCCTCCACTTT. It encodes CASSPTTGYNSPLHF.

This clone was counted a single time. The chain combines TRBV11-3 with TRBJ2-5, with 7 bases identical to TRBD2. The CDR3 loop spans 15 amino acids. V lost 1 base and J lost 4; bases outside the gene matches: 6. Germline-derived CDR1 and CDR2 are SGHNT and YENEEA. The CDR3 DNA reads TGTGCCAGCAGCTTAGGTGCGGGAGCGGGAGAGACCCAGTACTTC. Its translation is CASSLGAGAGETQYF.

V and J are TRBV6-5 and TRBJ2-7, with 7 nucleotides matching TRBD1. The ends lost 5 bases at V and 3 bases at J; junction bases unmatched: 7. The CDR3 extends over 14 amino acids. CDR1 MNHEY and CDR2 SVGAGI come from the germline V gene. DNA for the CDR3: TGTGCCAGCAGTCCACAGGGGAGAGGCTACGAGCAGTACTTC. This translates into CASSPQGRGYEQYF.

The chain employs TRBV5-8 and TRBJ2-7; D perhaps matches TRBD1 (5 bases). V gave up 6 bases and J gave up 2 bases, with 15 bases separating them. This CDR3 has 14 residues. Germline V gene sequence: CDR1 SGHTS, CDR2 YDEGEE. The CDR3 DNA follows: TGTGCCAGCACCCAAAGGGGCTTAACCTACGAGCAGTACTTC. This codes for CASTQRGLTYEQYF.

The V and J genes are TRBV29-1 and TRBJ1-2, with 11 bases fitting TRBD1. From germline, CDR1 is SQVTM and CDR2 ANQGSEA. V gave up 7 bases and J gave up 2 bases; unmatched junction bases: 18. The CDR3 runs to 18 residues. CDR3 sequence reads: CSATIYTSGTGGNYGYTF. In nucleotides, the CDR3 is TGCAGCGCTACTATCTATACCTCCGGGACAGGGGGAAACTATGGCTACACCTTC. The whole variable domain, remainder taken from reference TRBV29-1 and TRBJ1-2, is SAVISQKPSRDICQRGTSLTIQCQVDSQVTMMFWYRQQPGQSLTLIATANQGSEATYESGFVIDKFPISRPNLTFSTLTVSNMSPEDSSIYLCSATIYTSGTGGNYGYTFGSGTRLTVV.

The V call is TRBV30, the J call TRBJ1-3; tentative D call: TRBD1 (5 bases). Trimming took 4 bases from V and 4 from J, leaving 20 bases between them. Germline CDR1 and CDR2: GTSNPN and SVGIG (reference sequence). The CDR3 length is 16 residues. In DNA, the CDR3 is TGTGCCTGGACTCCTGTGGGGGGTTTGGGGGGAAACACCATATATTTT. It specifies CAWTPVGGLGGNTIYF.

The genes are TRBV9 and TRBJ1-1, with TRBD1 as a possible D gene (6 bases). The CDR3 covers 14 residues. The germline gives CDR1 SGDLS, CDR2 YYNGEE. The V gene lost 0 bases and the J gene lost 5 bases, with 11 bases spanning the gap. The CDR3 loop reads CASSVGQDGTEAFF. In nucleotides, the CDR3 is TGTGCCAGCAGCGTAGGACAGGACGGAACTGAAGCTTTCTTT. The full variable domain, completed using reference TRBV9 and TRBJ1-1, is DSGVTQTPKHLITATGQRVTLRCSPRSGDLSVYWYQQSLDQGLQFLIQYYNGEERAKGNILERFSAQQFPDLHSELNLSSLELGDSALYFCASSVGQDGTEAFFGQGTRLTVV.

The gene calls are TRBV11-3 and TRBJ1-5, with TRBD1 matching over 9 bases. In germline, CDR1 is SGHNT, CDR2 YENEEA. This CDR3 comprises 17 residues. Trimming removed 0 bases from V and 4 bases from J; junction bases left unmatched: 7. DNA of the CDR3: TGTGCCAGCAGCTTAGATCGGGCCGGGACAGGGAATCAGCCCCAGCATTTT. Protein: CASSLDRAGTGNQPQHF.

This chain joins TRBV10-1 and TRBJ1-5; possible D gene TRBD1, 6 bases. Per the germline V gene, CDR1 is WNHNN and CDR2 is SYGVQD (reference sequence). The length of the CDR3 is 17 residues. Trimming removed 2 bases at V and 4 bases at J, with 18 bases between. The CDR3 nucleotides read TGCGCCAGCAGTGAGCAGGGGTGGGTGGACCGTAATCAGCCCCAGCATTTT. Amino acid sequence: CASSEQGWVDRNQPQHF.

This rearrangement joins TRBV24-1 to TRBJ2-7; 8 nucleotides agree with TRBD2. V was clipped by 2 bases and J by 7 bases; unmatched bases: 3. Germline V gene lookup returns CDR1 KGHDR and CDR2 SFDVKD. The CDR3 length is 13 residues. The CDR3 sequence is CATSDSGGREQYF. In DNA, the CDR3 is TGTGCCACCAGTGATTCGGGGGGGAGGGAGCAGTACTTC.